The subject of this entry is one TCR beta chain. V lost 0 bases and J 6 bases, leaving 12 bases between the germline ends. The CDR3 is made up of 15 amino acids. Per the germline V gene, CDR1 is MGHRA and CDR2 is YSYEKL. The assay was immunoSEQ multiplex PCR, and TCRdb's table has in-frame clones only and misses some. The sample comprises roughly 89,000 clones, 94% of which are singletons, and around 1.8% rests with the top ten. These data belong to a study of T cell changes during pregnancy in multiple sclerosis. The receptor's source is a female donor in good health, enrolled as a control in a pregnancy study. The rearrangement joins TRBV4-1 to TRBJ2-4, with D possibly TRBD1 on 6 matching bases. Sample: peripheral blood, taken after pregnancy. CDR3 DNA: TGCGCCAGCAGCCAAGATGGCGGCAGGGGAAACATTCAGTACTTC. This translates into CASSQDGGRGNIQYF.